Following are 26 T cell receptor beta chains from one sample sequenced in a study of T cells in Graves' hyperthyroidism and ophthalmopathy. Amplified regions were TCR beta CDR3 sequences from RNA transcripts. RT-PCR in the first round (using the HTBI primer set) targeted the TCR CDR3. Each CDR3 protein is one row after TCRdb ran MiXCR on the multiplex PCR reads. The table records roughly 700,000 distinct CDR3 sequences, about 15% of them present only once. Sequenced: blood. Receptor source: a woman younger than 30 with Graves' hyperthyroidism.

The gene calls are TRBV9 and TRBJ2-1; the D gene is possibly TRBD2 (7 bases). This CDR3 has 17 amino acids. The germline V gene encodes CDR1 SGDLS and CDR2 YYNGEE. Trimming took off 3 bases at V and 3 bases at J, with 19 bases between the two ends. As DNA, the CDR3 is TGTGCCAGCAGCGGGCTGGGGGGGCGGGGGAACTACAATGAGCAGTTCTTC. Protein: CASSGLGGRGNYNEQFF.

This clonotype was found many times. The CDR3 spells CASSLRLALQETQYF. CDR3 sequence (DNA): TGTGCCAGCAGCCTCCGACTAGCCCTCCAAGAGACCCAGTACTTC. The gene calls are TRBV7-9 and TRBJ2-5; TRBD2 agrees at 7 bases. Losses at the gene ends were 5 bases for V and 1 base for J; bases not matched to a gene: 7. This CDR3 comprises 15 residues. The V gene's germline CDR1 is SEHNR and CDR2 FQNEAQ (reference sequence).

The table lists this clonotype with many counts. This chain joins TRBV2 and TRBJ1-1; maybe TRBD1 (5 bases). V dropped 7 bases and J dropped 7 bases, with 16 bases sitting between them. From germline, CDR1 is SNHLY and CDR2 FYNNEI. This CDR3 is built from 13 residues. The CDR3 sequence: CASNEPGTDEAFF. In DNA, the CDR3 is TGTGCCAGCAACGAACCAGGGACGGATGAAGCTTTCTTT.

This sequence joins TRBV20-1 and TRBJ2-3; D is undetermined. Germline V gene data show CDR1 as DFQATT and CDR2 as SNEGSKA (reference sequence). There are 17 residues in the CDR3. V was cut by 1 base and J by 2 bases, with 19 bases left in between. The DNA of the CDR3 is TGCAGTGCTAGAGGACTCGACCACGAGATCTTCACAGATACGCAGTATTTT. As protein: CSARGLDHEIFTDTQYF.

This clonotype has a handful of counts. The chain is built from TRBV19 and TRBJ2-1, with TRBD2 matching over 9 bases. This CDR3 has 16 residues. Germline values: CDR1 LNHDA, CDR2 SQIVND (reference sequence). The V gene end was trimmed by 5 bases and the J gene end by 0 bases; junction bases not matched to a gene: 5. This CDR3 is CASSPEGLASYNEQFF. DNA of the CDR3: TGTGCCAGTAGTCCAGAGGGACTAGCCTCCTACAATGAGCAGTTCTTC.

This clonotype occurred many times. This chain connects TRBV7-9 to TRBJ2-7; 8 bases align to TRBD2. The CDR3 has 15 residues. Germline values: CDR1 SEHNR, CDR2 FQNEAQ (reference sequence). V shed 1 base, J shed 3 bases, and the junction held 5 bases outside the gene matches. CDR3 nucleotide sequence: TGTGCCAGCAGCTTAGGCTTTAGCGGGATCTACGAGCAGTACTTC. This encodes CASSLGFSGIYEQYF. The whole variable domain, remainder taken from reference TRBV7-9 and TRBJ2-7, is DTGVSQNPRHKITKRGQNVTFRCDPISEHNRLYWYRQTLGQGPEFLTYFQNEAQLEKSRLLSDRFSAERPKGSFSTLEIQRTEQGDSAMYLCASSLGFSGIYEQYFGPGTRLTVT.

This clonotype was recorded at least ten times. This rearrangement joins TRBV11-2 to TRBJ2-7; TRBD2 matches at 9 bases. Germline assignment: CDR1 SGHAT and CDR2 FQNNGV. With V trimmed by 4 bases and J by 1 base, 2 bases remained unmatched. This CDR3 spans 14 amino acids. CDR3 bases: TGTGCCAGCAGCTCTCTAGCGGGGTCCTACGAGCAGTACTTC. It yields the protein CASSSLAGSYEQYF.

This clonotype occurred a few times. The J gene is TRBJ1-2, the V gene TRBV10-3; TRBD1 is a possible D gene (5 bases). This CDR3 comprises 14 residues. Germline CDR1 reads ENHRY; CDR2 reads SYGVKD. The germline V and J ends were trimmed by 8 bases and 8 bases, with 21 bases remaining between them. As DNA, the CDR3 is TGTGCCATCTGGCGCCTCGGCAGGGAGAACGGCTACACCTTC. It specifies CAIWRLGRENGYTF.

CDR3 loop: CASSFLGFGTDTQYF. DNA for the CDR3: TGTGCCAGCAGCTTTTTGGGGTTCGGGACAGATACGCAGTATTTT. This sequence joins TRBV7-9 and TRBJ2-3; D remains unclear. Trimming shortened V by 3 bases and J by 3 bases, and 13 bases separated the two germline ends. The germline V gene has CDR1 SEHNR and CDR2 FQNEAQ (reference sequence). The CDR3 covers 15 residues.

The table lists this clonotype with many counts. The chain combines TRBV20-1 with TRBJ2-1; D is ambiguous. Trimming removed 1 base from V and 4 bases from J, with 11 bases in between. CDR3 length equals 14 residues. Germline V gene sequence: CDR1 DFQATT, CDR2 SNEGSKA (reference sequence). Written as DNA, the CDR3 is TGCAGTGCTAGAGGGGATTTCGATTACAATGAGCAGTTCTTC. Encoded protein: CSARGDFDYNEQFF.

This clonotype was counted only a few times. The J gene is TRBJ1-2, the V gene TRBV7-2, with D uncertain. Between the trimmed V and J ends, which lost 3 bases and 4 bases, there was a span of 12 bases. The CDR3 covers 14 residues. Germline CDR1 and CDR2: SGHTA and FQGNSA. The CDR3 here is CASSFSRSTYGYTF. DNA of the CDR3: TGTGCCAGCAGCTTCTCTAGATCCACCTATGGCTACACCTTC.

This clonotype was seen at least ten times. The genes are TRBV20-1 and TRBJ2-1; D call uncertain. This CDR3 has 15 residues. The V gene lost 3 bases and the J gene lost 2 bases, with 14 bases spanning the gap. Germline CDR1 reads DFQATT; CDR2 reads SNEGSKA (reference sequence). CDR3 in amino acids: CSASVRRTTYNEQFF. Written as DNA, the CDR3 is TGCAGTGCTAGCGTCCGGCGGACGACCTACAATGAGCAGTTCTTC.

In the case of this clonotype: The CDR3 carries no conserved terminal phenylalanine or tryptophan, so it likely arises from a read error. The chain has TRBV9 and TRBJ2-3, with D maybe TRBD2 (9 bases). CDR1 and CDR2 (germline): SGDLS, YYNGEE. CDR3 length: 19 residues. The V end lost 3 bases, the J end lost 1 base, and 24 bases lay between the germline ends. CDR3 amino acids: CASSGPPGLAGQGTDTQYV. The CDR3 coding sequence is TGTGCCAGCAGCGGACCCCCCGGGCTAGCGGGACAGGGCACAGATACGCAGTATGTT.

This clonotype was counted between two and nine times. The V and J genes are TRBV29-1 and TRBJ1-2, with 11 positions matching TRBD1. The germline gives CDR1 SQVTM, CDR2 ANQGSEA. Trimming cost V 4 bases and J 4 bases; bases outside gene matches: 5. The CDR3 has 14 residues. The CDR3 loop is CSVAGTGGSYGYTF. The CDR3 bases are TGCAGCGTTGCTGGGACAGGGGGTAGCTATGGCTACACCTTC. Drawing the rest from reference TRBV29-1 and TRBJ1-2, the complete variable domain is SAVISQKPSRDICQRGTSLTIQCQVDSQVTMMFWYRQQPGQSLTLIATANQGSEATYESGFVIDKFPISRPNLTFSTLTVSNMSPEDSSIYLCSVAGTGGSYGYTFGSGTRLTVV.

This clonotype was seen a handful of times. This CDR3 reads CSVENRDGAYEQYF. The CDR3 nucleotides are TGCAGTGTTGAAAACCGGGACGGTGCCTACGAGCAGTACTTC. J is TRBJ2-7 and V is TRBV20-1; the D call may be TRBD1 or TRBD2 (5 bases each). The CDR3 is made up of 14 amino acids. V shed 7 bases and J shed 2 bases, with 18 bases lying between them. Germline CDR1 is DFQATT and CDR2 is SNEGSKA (reference sequence).

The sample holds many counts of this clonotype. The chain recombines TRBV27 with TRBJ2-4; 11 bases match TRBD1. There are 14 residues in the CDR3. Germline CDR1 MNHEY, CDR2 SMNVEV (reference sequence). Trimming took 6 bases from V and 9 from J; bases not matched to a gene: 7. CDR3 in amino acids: CASRIGGTGGIQYF. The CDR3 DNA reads TGTGCCAGCAGGATAGGGGGGACAGGGGGCATTCAGTACTTC.

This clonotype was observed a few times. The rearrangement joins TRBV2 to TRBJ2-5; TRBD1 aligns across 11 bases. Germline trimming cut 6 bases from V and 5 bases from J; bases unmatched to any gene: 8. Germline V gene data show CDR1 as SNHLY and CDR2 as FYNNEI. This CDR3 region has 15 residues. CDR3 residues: CASSRTGGVVETQYF. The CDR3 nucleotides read TGTGCCAGCAGCCGGACAGGGGGCGTCGTGGAGACCCAGTACTTC.

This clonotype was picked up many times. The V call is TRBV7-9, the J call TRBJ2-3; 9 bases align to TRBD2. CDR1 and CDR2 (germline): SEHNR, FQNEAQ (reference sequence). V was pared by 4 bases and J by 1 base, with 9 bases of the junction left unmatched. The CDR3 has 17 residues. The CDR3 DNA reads TGTGCCAGCAGCTCCCGGAGTTTAGCGGGAGGCACAGATACGCAGTATTTT. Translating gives CASSSRSLAGGTDTQYF. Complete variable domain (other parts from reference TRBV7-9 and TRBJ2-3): DTGVSQNPRHKITKRGQNVTFRCDPISEHNRLYWYRQTLGQGPEFLTYFQNEAQLEKSRLLSDRFSAERPKGSFSTLEIQRTEQGDSAMYLCASSSRSLAGGTDTQYFGPGTRLTVL.

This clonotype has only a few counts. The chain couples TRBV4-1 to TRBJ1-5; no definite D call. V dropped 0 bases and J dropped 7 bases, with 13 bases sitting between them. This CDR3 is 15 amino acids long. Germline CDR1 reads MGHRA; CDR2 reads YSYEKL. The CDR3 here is CASSQESGEGQPQHF. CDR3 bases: TGCGCCAGCAGCCAAGAATCCGGGGAAGGGCAGCCCCAGCATTTT.

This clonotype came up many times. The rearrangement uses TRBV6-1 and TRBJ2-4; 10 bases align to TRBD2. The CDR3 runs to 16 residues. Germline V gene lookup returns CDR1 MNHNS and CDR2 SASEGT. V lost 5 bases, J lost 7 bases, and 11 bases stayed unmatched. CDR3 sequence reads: CASSLPSGSWGNIQYF. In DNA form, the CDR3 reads TGTGCCAGCAGTCTTCCTAGCGGGAGTTGGGGTAACATTCAGTACTTC.

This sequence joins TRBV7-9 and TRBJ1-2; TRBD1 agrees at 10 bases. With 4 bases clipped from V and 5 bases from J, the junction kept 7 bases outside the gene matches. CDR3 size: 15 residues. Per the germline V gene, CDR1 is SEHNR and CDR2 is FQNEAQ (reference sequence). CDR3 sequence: CASSSPGQGKYGYTF. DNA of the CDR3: TGTGCCAGCAGCTCGCCGGGACAGGGGAAATATGGCTACACCTTC.

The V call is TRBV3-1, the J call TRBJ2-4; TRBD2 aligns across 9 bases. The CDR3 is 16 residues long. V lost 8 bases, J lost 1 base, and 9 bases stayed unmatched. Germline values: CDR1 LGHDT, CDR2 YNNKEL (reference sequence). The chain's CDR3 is CASGRSGSWAKNIQYF. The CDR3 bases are TGTGCCAGCGGCCGTAGCGGGAGCTGGGCCAAAAACATTCAGTACTTC.

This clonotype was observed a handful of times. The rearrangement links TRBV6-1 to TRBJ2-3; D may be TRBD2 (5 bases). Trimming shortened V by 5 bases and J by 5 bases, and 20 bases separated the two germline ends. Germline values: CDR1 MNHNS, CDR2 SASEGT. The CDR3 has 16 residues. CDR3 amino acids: CASSYSAWGVGDTQYF. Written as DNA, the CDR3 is TGTGCCAGCAGTTACTCCGCTTGGGGAGTTGGAGATACGCAGTATTTT.

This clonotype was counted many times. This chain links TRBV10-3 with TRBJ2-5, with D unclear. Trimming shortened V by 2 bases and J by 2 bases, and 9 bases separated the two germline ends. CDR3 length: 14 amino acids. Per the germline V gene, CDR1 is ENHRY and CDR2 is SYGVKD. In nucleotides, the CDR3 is TGTGCCATCAGTGAGGCCACAGAGCAAGAGACCCAGTACTTC. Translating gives CAISEATEQETQYF.

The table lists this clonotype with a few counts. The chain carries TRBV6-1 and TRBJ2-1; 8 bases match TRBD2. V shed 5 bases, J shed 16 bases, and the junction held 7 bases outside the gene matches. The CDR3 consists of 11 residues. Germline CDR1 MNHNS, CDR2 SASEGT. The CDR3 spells CASSLAGRAFF. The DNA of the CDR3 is TGTGCCAGCAGTCTTGCCGGGAGGGCCTTCTTC.

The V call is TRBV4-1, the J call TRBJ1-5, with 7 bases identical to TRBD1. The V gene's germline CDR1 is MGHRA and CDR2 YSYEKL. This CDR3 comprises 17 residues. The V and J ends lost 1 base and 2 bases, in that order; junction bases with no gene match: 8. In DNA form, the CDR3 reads TGCGCCAGCAGCCAAGGGGGACAGAAAGGCCGCAATCAGCCCCAGCATTTT. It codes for CASSQGGQKGRNQPQHF.